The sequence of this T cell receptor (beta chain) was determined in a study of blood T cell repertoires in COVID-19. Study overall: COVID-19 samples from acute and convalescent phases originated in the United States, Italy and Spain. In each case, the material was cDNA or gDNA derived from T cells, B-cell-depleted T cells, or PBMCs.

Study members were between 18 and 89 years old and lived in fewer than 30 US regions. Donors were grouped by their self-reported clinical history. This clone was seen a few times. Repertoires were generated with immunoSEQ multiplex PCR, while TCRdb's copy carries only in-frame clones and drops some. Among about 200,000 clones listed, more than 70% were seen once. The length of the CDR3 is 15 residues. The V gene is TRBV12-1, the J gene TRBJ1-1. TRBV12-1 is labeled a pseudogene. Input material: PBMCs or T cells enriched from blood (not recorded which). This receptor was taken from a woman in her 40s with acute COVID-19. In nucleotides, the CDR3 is TGTGCCAGCAGCTTGAGCGGGGCGATGAACACTGAAGCTTTCTTT. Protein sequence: CASSLSGAMNTEAFF.